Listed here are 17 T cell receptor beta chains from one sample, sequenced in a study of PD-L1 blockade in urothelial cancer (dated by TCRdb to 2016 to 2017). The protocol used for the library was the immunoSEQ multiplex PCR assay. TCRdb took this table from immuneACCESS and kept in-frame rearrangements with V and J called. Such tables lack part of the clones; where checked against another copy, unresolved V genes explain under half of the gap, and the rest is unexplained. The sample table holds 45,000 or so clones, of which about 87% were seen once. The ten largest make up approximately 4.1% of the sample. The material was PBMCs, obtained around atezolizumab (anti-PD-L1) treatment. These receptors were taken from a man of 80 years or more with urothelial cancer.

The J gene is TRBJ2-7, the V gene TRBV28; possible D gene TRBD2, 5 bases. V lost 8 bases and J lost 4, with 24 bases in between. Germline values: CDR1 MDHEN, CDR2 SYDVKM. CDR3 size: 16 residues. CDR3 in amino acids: CASASESVTRSYEQYF. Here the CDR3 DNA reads TGTGCCAGCGCATCCGAGTCGGTAACTAGGTCATACGAGCAGTACTTC.

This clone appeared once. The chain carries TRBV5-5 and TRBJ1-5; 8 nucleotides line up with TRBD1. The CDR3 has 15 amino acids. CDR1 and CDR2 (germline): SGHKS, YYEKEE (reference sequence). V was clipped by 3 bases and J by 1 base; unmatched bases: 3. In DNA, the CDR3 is TGTGCCAGCAGCTCCTACAGGGGGAGCAATCAGCCCCAGCATTTT. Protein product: CASSSYRGSNQPQHF.

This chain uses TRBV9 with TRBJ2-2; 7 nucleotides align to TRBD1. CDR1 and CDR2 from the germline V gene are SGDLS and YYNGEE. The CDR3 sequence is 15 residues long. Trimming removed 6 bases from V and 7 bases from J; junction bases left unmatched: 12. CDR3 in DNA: TGTGCCAGCAAGACAGGGTCCCCGGGTAGCGGGGAGCTGTTTTTT. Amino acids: CASKTGSPGSGELFF.

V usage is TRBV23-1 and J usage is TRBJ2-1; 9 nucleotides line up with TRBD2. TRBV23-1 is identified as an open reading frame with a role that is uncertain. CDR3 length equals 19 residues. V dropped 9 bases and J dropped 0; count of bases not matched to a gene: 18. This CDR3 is CARPRGFVKREDSYNEQFF. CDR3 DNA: TGCGCCAGGCCCCGGGGGTTTGTTAAGCGGGAGGACTCCTACAATGAGCAGTTCTTC.

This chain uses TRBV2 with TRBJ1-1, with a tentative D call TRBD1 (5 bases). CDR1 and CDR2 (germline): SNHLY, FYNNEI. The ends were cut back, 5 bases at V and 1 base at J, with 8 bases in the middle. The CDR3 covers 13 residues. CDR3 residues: CASSFQGNTEAFF. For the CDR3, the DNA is TGTGCCAGCAGTTTCCAGGGGAACACTGAAGCTTTCTTT.

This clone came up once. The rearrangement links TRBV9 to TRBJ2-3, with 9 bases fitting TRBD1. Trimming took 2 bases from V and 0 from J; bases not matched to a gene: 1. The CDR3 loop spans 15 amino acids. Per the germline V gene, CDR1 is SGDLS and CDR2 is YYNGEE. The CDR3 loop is CASSVGTGSTDTQYF. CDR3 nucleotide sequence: TGTGCCAGCAGCGTCGGGACAGGGAGCACAGATACGCAGTATTTT.

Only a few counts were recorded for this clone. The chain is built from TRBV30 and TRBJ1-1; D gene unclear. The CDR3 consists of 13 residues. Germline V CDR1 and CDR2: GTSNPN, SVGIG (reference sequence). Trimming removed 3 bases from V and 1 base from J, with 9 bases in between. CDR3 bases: TGTGCCTGGAGAGTATCCGGGAACACTGAAGCTTTCTTT. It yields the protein CAWRVSGNTEAFF. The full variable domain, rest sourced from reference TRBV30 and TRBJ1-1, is SQTIHQWPATLVQPVGSPLSLECTVEGTSNPNLYWYRQAAGRGLQLLFYSVGIGQISSEVPQNLSASRPQDRQFILSSKKLLLSDSGFYLCAWRVSGNTEAFFGQGTRLTVV.

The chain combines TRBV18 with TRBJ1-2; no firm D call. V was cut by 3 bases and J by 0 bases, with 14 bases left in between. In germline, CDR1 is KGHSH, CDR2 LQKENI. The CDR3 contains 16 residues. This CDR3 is CASSPTPRNSNYGYTF. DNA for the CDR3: TGTGCCAGCTCACCCACTCCACGAAATTCTAACTATGGCTACACCTTC.

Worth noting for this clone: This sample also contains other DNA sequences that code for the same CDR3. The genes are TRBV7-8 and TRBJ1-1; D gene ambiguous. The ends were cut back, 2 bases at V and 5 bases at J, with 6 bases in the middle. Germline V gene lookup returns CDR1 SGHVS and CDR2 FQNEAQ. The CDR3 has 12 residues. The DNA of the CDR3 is TGTGCCAGCAGCTTACGGGGTACTGAAGCTTTCTTT. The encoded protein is CASSLRGTEAFF.

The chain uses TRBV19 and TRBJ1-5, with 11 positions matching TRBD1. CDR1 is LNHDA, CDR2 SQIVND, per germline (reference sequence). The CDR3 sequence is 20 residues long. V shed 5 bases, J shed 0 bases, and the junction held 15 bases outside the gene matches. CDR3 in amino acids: CASSVKPGQGGVYSNQPQHF. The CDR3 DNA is TGTGCCAGTAGTGTAAAGCCGGGACAGGGGGGGGTCTATAGCAATCAGCCCCAGCATTTT.

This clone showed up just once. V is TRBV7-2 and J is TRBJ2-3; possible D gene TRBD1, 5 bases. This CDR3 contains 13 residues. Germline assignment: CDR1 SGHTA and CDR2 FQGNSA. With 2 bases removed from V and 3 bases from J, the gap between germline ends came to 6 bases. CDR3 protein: CASSLQGTDTQYF. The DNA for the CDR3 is TGTGCCAGCAGCTTACAGGGAACAGATACGCAGTATTTT.

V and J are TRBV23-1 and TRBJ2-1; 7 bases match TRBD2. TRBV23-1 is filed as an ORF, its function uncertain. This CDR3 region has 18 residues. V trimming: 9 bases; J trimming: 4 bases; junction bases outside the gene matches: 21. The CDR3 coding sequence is TGCGCCAGGGGTGGGTCGGGAAGCGGGACCGATTTATACAATGAGCAGTTCTTC. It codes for CARGGSGSGTDLYNEQFF.

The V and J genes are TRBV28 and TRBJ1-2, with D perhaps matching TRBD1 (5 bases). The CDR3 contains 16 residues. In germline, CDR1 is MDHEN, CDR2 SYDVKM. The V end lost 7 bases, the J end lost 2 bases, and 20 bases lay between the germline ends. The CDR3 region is CASTGSRANSNYGYTF. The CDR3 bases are TGTGCCAGCACCGGAAGCAGGGCCAACTCCAACTATGGCTACACCTTC.

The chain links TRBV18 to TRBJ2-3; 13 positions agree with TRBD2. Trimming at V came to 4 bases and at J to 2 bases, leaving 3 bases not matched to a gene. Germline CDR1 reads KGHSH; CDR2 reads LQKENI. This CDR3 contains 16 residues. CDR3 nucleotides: TGTGCCAGCTCACGCGGGACTAGCGGGACCACAGATACGCAGTATTTT. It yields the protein CASSRGTSGTTDTQYF.

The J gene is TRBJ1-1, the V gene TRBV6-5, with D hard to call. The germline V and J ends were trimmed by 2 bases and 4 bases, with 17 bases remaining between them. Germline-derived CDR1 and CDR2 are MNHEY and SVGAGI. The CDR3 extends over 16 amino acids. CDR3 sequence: CASSYGRLGSRTEAFF. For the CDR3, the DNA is TGTGCCAGCAGTTACGGTCGCCTCGGGAGTCGCACTGAAGCTTTCTTT.

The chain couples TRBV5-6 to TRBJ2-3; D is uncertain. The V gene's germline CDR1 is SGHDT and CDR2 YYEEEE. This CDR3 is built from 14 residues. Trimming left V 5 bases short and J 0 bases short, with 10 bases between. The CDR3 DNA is TGTGCCAGCAGATCCAGTATTAGCACAGATACGCAGTATTTT. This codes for CASRSSISTDTQYF.

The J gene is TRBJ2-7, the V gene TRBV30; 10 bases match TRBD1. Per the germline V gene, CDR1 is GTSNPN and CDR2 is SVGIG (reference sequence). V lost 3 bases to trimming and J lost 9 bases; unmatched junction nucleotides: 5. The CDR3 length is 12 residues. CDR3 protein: CAWSRRTGGQYF. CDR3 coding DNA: TGTGCCTGGAGCCGACGGACAGGGGGGCAGTACTTC.